Below, 31 T cell receptor beta chains from the same sample are listed, as sequenced in a study of long-term antiretroviral therapy in people with HIV. With survey level as its setting, the immunoSEQ assay was v3.0. TCRdb keeps only in-frame clones here, not all; method: immunoSEQ multiplex PCR. The repertoire has about 35,000 clones, around 94% of them found once; the top ten carry about 3.9%. The sample was unsorted PBMCs, taken 4.1 years after starting antiretroviral therapy. The receptors were sampled from a woman aged 45-65 years with HIV.

The chain has TRBV19 and TRBJ2-3; D is perhaps TRBD1 or TRBD2 (6 bases each). Germline V gene data show CDR1 as LNHDA and CDR2 as SQIVND (reference sequence). The CDR3 runs 15 residues. V lost 5 bases and J 1 base, leaving 13 bases between the germline ends. The CDR3 nucleotides are TGTGCCAGTAGTGAACAGGGAGGAGGCACAGATACGCAGTATTTT. Protein sequence: CASSEQGGGTDTQYF. The full variable domain, in which reference TRBV19 and TRBJ2-3 provide the parts outside the CDR3, is DGGITQSPKYLFRKEGQNVTLSCEQNLNHDAMYWYRQDPGQGLRLIYYSQIVNDFQKGDIAEGYSVSREKKESFPLTVTSAQKNPTAFYLCASSEQGGGTDTQYFGPGTRLTVL.

J is TRBJ1-2 and V is TRBV14, with D possibly TRBD1 on 6 matching bases. The CDR3 length is 16 residues. Germline CDR1 and CDR2: SGHDN and FVKESK. V dropped 2 bases and J dropped 3 bases, with 16 bases sitting between them. The CDR3 region is CASSQSGGATYYGYTF. CDR3 coding DNA: TGTGCCAGCAGCCAAAGCGGGGGGGCGACCTACTATGGCTACACCTTC.

The rearrangement joins TRBV2 to TRBJ2-7, with 8 bases fitting TRBD1. Germline V gives CDR1 SNHLY, CDR2 FYNNEI. Losses at the gene ends were 7 bases for V and 6 bases for J; bases not matched to a gene: 8. The CDR3 runs to 13 residues. CDR3 sequence (DNA): TGTGCCAGCAACAACAGGGGGGTCAGCGAGCAGTACTTC. Amino acid sequence: CASNNRGVSEQYF.

A single count supports this clone. The rearrangement joins TRBV29-1 to TRBJ1-2; D gene uncertain. The CDR3 runs 11 residues. Trimming removed 6 bases at V and 2 bases at J, with 7 bases between. Germline assignment: CDR1 SQVTM and CDR2 ANQGSEA. This chain's CDR3 is CSVSANYGYTF. CDR3 bases: TGCAGCGTATCCGCGAACTATGGCTACACCTTC.

Written as DNA, the CDR3 is TGTGCCAGCACTCAAGGGGTGGGGAACACTGAAGCTTTCTTT. Amino acids: CASTQGVGNTEAFF. The chain joins TRBV7-6 to TRBJ1-1, with a tentative D call TRBD1 (5 bases). This CDR3 spans 14 amino acids. V was clipped by 7 bases and J by 1 base, with 13 bases between them. CDR1 is SGHVS, CDR2 FNYEAQ, per germline.

The chain combines TRBV29-1 with TRBJ2-7; D perhaps matches TRBD1 (6 bases). Germline-derived CDR1 and CDR2 are SQVTM and ANQGSEA. Between the trimmed V and J ends, which lost 0 bases and 0 bases, there was a span of 18 bases. CDR3 size: 17 residues. The CDR3 loop reads CSVEDLTTGTGSYEQYF. The CDR3 region has the DNA TGCAGCGTTGAAGATTTAACCACAGGGACGGGCTCCTACGAGCAGTACTTC.

V gene TRBV9 combines with J gene TRBJ1-5; D not certain. The CDR3 runs 15 residues. Germline V gene data show CDR1 as SGDLS and CDR2 as YYNGEE. V lost 0 bases and J 6 bases, leaving 13 bases between the germline ends. The CDR3 here is CASSVGEGGSQPQHF. Written as DNA, the CDR3 is TGTGCCAGCAGCGTAGGGGAAGGAGGGAGTCAGCCCCAGCATTTT.

The J gene is TRBJ2-1, the V gene TRBV30, with 7 nucleotides matching TRBD2. Looked up from germline, CDR1 is GTSNPN and CDR2 is SVGIG (reference sequence). V was clipped by 4 bases and J by 2 bases; unmatched bases: 2. The CDR3 totals 13 residues. CDR3 amino acids: CAWNSGAYNEQFF. The CDR3 coding sequence is TGTGCCTGGAACAGCGGGGCCTACAATGAGCAGTTCTTC.

The J gene is TRBJ1-1, the V gene TRBV19; 9 bases fit TRBD1. Trimming at V came to 6 bases and at J to 2 bases, leaving 1 base not matched to a gene. Germline loops: CDR1 LNHDA, CDR2 SQIVND (reference sequence). The CDR3 runs 13 residues. CDR3: CASRDRGNTEAFF. The CDR3 DNA is TGTGCCAGTAGGGACAGGGGAAACACTGAAGCTTTCTTT. The full variable domain, rest sourced from reference TRBV19 and TRBJ1-1, is DGGITQSPKYLFRKEGQNVTLSCEQNLNHDAMYWYRQDPGQGLRLIYYSQIVNDFQKGDIAEGYSVSREKKESFPLTVTSAQKNPTAFYLCASRDRGNTEAFFGQGTRLTVV.

The count of this clone is one. The chain couples TRBV19 to TRBJ2-1; TRBD1 agrees at 8 bases. The CDR3 has 16 amino acids. CDR1 is LNHDA and CDR2 is SQIVND in the germline V gene (reference sequence). V dropped 3 bases and J dropped 2; count of bases not matched to a gene: 6. Written as DNA, the CDR3 is TGTGCCAGTAGTATTTACGGGACAGGAGCCTACAATGAGCAGTTCTTC. Its translation is CASSIYGTGAYNEQFF.

This clone is a singleton in its sample. The genes are TRBV6-5 and TRBJ1-5; D gene ambiguous. Germline V gene sequence: CDR1 MNHEY, CDR2 SVGAGI. V was trimmed by 2 bases and J by 6 bases, leaving 5 bases between them. This CDR3 comprises 12 residues. CDR3 coding DNA: TGTGCCAGCAGTTACCCCTTTCAGCCCCAGCATTTT. Encoded protein: CASSYPFQPQHF.

CDR3 sequence (DNA): TGTGCCAGCAGTTTATCGGACTATCTGGCCGGTGAGCAGTTCTTC. It specifies CASSLSDYLAGEQFF. The chain couples TRBV27 to TRBJ2-1; D is perhaps TRBD2 (6 bases). V lost 0 bases and J lost 9, with 15 bases in between. CDR3 length equals 15 residues. In germline, CDR1 is MNHEY, CDR2 SMNVEV (reference sequence).

The V gene is TRBV7-8, the J gene TRBJ1-1, with D perhaps matching TRBD1 (5 bases). Germline values: CDR1 SGHVS, CDR2 FQNEAQ. The CDR3 runs to 13 residues. V was pared by 5 bases and J by 11 bases, with 18 bases between. Written as DNA, the CDR3 is TGTGCCAGCAGCCCCCGGGACTCACCCGGGGCTTTCTTT. Protein product: CASSPRDSPGAFF. The complete variable domain, with remaining parts taken from reference TRBV7-8 and TRBJ1-1, reads GAGVSQSPRYKVAKRGQDVALRCDPISGHVSLFWYQQALGQGPEFLTYFQNEAQLDKSGLPSDRFFAERPEGSVSTLKIQRTQQEDSAVYLCASSPRDSPGAFFGQGTRLTVV.

The chain links TRBV7-9 to TRBJ1-6, with D perhaps TRBD1 (5 bases). Germline CDR1 and CDR2: SEHNR and FQNEAQ (reference sequence). CDR3 length: 15 residues. The V and J ends lost 2 bases and 8 bases respectively, with 13 bases between them. The CDR3 sequence: CASSLTAGTDSPLHF. The CDR3 nucleotides are TGTGCCAGCAGCTTAACGGCCGGGACCGATTCACCCCTCCACTTT.

A single count supports this clone. J is TRBJ1-5 and V is TRBV9, with D perhaps matching TRBD1 (5 bases). Trimming shortened V by 0 bases and J by 0 bases, and 7 bases separated the two germline ends. Germline V lookup: CDR1 SGDLS, CDR2 YYNGEE. CDR3 length equals 15 residues. CDR3 sequence reads: CASSVGGDSNQPQHF. The DNA for the CDR3 is TGTGCCAGCAGCGTAGGGGGGGATAGCAATCAGCCCCAGCATTTT. Looking up the rest from reference TRBV9 and TRBJ1-5 gives the full variable domain: DSGVTQTPKHLITATGQRVTLRCSPRSGDLSVYWYQQSLDQGLQFLIQYYNGEERAKGNILERFSAQQFPDLHSELNLSSLELGDSALYFCASSVGGDSNQPQHFGDGTRLSIL.

The chain is built from TRBV9 and TRBJ1-6; D might be TRBD1 (5 bases). V shed 0 bases and J shed 1 base, with 8 bases lying between them. Germline V lookup: CDR1 SGDLS, CDR2 YYNGEE. The CDR3 covers 16 residues. In DNA form, the CDR3 reads TGTGCCAGCAGCGTAGTGGGACCATCCTATAATTCACCCCTCCACTTT. Protein sequence: CASSVVGPSYNSPLHF.

This clone was seen only once. The J gene is TRBJ2-5, the V gene TRBV5-4, with 8 bases matching TRBD2. The CDR3 sequence is 17 residues long. J lost 5 bases, V lost 1 base, and 13 bases had no gene match. Germline assignment: CDR1 SGHNT and CDR2 YYREEE (reference sequence). The CDR3: CASSLKRLAGLSETQYF. The CDR3 nucleotides read TGTGCCAGCAGCTTGAAGCGTCTAGCGGGTTTAAGCGAGACCCAGTACTTC.

This rearrangement joins TRBV14 to TRBJ2-5; the match to TRBD1 covers 7 bases. Trimming took 4 bases from V and 7 from J; bases not matched to a gene: 6. The germline CDR1 and CDR2 sequences are SGHDN and FVKESK. The CDR3 totals 13 residues. The CDR3, as DNA: TGTGCCAGCAGCCTAACAGGGGAATCGACCCAGTACTTC. It yields the protein CASSLTGESTQYF. Together with reference TRBV14 and TRBJ2-5, the CDR3 gives the full variable domain: EAGVTQFPSHSVIEKGQTVTLRCDPISGHDNLYWYRRVMGKEIKFLLHFVKESKQDESGMPNNRFLAERTGGTYSTLKVQPAELEDSGVYFCASSLTGESTQYFGPGTRLLVL.

The chain links TRBV10-3 to TRBJ2-5; 9 nucleotides line up with TRBD2. The CDR3 runs 15 residues. V lost 0 bases to trimming and J lost 9 bases; unmatched junction nucleotides: 8. Looked up from germline, CDR1 is ENHRY and CDR2 is SYGVKD. The CDR3 protein is CAISESSGGQGAQYF. In nucleotides, the CDR3 is TGTGCCATCAGTGAGTCAAGCGGGGGGCAAGGGGCCCAGTACTTC.

The J gene is TRBJ2-1, the V gene TRBV6-6; 7 bases match TRBD1. The CDR3 is made up of 15 amino acids. The ends lost 5 bases at V and 2 bases at J; junction bases unmatched: 6. Germline-derived CDR1 and CDR2 are MNHNY and SVGAGI (reference sequence). Here the CDR3 reads CASSPDRVAYNEQFF. Written as DNA, the CDR3 is TGTGCCAGCAGTCCCGACAGGGTCGCCTACAATGAGCAGTTCTTC.

This chain connects TRBV29-1 to TRBJ2-5; possible D gene TRBD2, 5 bases. The V gene's germline CDR1 is SQVTM and CDR2 ANQGSEA. The CDR3 contains 14 residues. V shed 2 bases and J shed 2 bases, with 12 bases lying between them. CDR3: CSVEWRTAQETQYF. The CDR3 DNA reads TGCAGCGTTGAATGGAGGACGGCTCAAGAGACCCAGTACTTC.

This clone was seen a single time. The gene calls are TRBV30 and TRBJ1-1; unclear D gene. Trimming removed 2 bases at V and 4 bases at J, with 14 bases between. CDR3 length: 14 residues. Looked up from germline, CDR1 is GTSNPN and CDR2 is SVGIG (reference sequence). As DNA, the CDR3 is TGTGCCTGGAGTCTCCGGGGAGGATCCACTGAAGCTTTCTTT. Its protein product is CAWSLRGGSTEAFF.

This clone appeared once. CDR3 DNA: TGCAGCGTTCCCCGGAGAGCGGGGGGCCTCAGAGAGACCCAGTACTTC. Translation: CSVPRRAGGLRETQYF. The J gene is TRBJ2-5, the V gene TRBV29-1; 9 nucleotides line up with TRBD2. From germline, CDR1 is SQVTM and CDR2 ANQGSEA. J lost 4 bases, V lost 5 bases, and 14 bases had no gene match. The CDR3 consists of 16 residues.

The rearrangement joins TRBV6-5 to TRBJ2-3, with D possibly being TRBD1 or TRBD2 (5 bases each). Trimming stripped 6 bases from V and 2 bases from J, with 12 bases between. Germline-derived CDR1 and CDR2 are MNHEY and SVGAGI. This CDR3 is built from 14 residues. The CDR3, as DNA: TGTGCCAGCAGGACCGGGACCTTCACAGATACGCAGTATTTT. The encoded protein is CASRTGTFTDTQYF.

The chain carries TRBV5-4 and TRBJ1-2; TRBD1 agrees at 8 bases. The CDR3 is 14 amino acids. Germline CDR1 reads SGHNT; CDR2 reads YYREEE (reference sequence). V lost 4 bases and J lost 3; bases outside the gene matches: 5. Here the CDR3 reads CASSPGQGDYGYTF. The CDR3 DNA follows: TGTGCCAGCAGCCCTGGACAGGGTGACTATGGCTACACCTTC.

The CDR3 sequence is CSVDRTGFTEAFF. In DNA form, the CDR3 reads TGCAGCGTTGATCGGACAGGGTTTACTGAAGCTTTCTTT. This sequence joins TRBV29-1 and TRBJ1-1; 8 nucleotides align to TRBD1. CDR3 length: 13 residues. In germline, CDR1 is SQVTM, CDR2 ANQGSEA. Trimming removed 3 bases from V and 5 bases from J; junction bases left unmatched: 5.

The gene calls are TRBV5-8 and TRBJ2-5, with no clear D. Germline values: CDR1 SGHTS, CDR2 YDEGEE. The V end was cut by 0 bases, the J end by 1 base, with 10 bases between. The CDR3 is 15 residues long. CDR3 sequence: CASSLVTAPQETQYF. In DNA form, the CDR3 reads TGTGCCAGCAGCTTGGTCACGGCACCCCAAGAGACCCAGTACTTC. The whole variable domain, remainder taken from reference TRBV5-8 and TRBJ2-5, is EAGVTQSPTHLIKTRGQQATLRCSPISGHTSVYWYQQALGLGLQFLLWYDEGEERNRGNFPPRFSGRQFPNYSSELNVNALELEDSALYLCASSLVTAPQETQYFGPGTRLLVL.

The chain joins TRBV15 to TRBJ2-7, with no clear D. Deletions cut 0 bases from V and 3 bases from J, with 9 bases between. Germline V lookup: CDR1 LNHNV, CDR2 YYDKDF (reference sequence). The CDR3 is made up of 14 amino acids. The CDR3 DNA is TGTGCCACCAGCAGAGAGGCGAGGTTCTACGAGCAGTACTTC. The encoded protein is CATSREARFYEQYF.

J is TRBJ2-4 and V is TRBV4-3, with 8 bases that match TRBD2. Germline V gives CDR1 LGHNA, CDR2 YSLEER. V dropped 0 bases and J dropped 4; count of bases not matched to a gene: 5. The CDR3 is made up of 16 amino acids. The CDR3 coding sequence is TGCGCCAGCAGCCAAGAGGCGGGACTAGGGAAAAACATTCAGTACTTC. Translation gives CASSQEAGLGKNIQYF.

The V call is TRBV29-1, the J call TRBJ2-3; 8 bases agree with TRBD2. The V gene's germline CDR1 is SQVTM and CDR2 ANQGSEA. Losses at the gene ends were 7 bases for V and 8 bases for J; bases not matched to a gene: 11. The CDR3 length is 13 residues. The CDR3 reads CSANLAGAGTQYF. CDR3 sequence (DNA): TGCAGCGCAAATCTAGCGGGCGCGGGTACGCAGTATTTT.

This chain uses TRBV10-3 with TRBJ1-2, with D perhaps matching TRBD1 (5 bases). The CDR3 contains 12 residues. Trimming stripped 7 bases from V and 4 bases from J, with 10 bases between. Germline V CDR1 and CDR2: ENHRY, SYGVKD. The CDR3, as DNA: TGTGCCATCAAAGGAGGGGCCTATGGCTACACCTTC. This translates into CAIKGGAYGYTF.